These T cell receptor beta chains were read from a single sample in a study of blood T cell repertoires in COVID-19. Assay: immunoSEQ multiplex PCR; the TCRdb copy retains only in-frame clones and omits some. This table has 300,000 to 450,000 clones, roughly 85% appearing once. Sequencing input: peripheral blood. The receptors were gathered from a woman between 18 and 29 years old with acute or convalescent COVID-19. Both conserved end residues are part of each CDR3. A D gene is named only where the DNA matches it firmly. Not every row has a clone size; where given, it reads once, few, many or a size class.

.,TRBJ1-6,.,TRBV4-1,15,TGCGCCAGCAGCCAAGACGCCAGGGTAGATTCACCCCTCCACTTT,CASSQDARVDSPLHF
.,TRBJ2-3,once,TRBV2,12,TGTGCCAGCCCAACTAGCACAGATACGCAGTATTTT,CASPTSTDTQYF
TRBD1,TRBJ1-1,.,TRBV6-6,15,TGTGCCAGCAGTCAAAGACAGGGGTCGAACACTGAAGCTTTCTTT,CASSQRQGSNTEAFF
.,TRBJ2-1,.,TRBV6-5,13,TGTGCCAGCAGTCAATCGACTAGGAATGAGCAGTTCTTC,CASSQSTRNEQFF
TRBD1,TRBJ1-1,.,TRBV15,19,TGTGCCACCAGCAGAGATCTATTGGACAGGGCGGTTGGGAACACTGAAGCTTTCTTT,CATSRDLLDRAVGNTEAFF
.,TRBJ1-5,once,TRBV18,14,TGTGCCAGCTCACCCGGGGGGGGCAATCAGCCCCAGCATTTT,CASSPGGGNQPQHF
.,TRBJ2-1,.,TRBV5-6,17,TGTGCCAGCAGCTTGGCATTCGGAGAATCCCCCTACAATGAGCAGTTCTTC,CASSLAFGESPYNEQFF
.,TRBJ1-5,.,TRBV15,17,TGTGCCACCAGCAGCCCATACGGAGAATATAGCAATCAGCCCCAGCATTTT,CATSSPYGEYSNQPQHF
.,TRBJ1-1,.,TRBV11-1,14,TGTGCCAGCAGCTTTGGTCAGGGCTCCACTGAAGCTTTCTTT,CASSFGQGSTEAFF
TRBD2,TRBJ2-5,.,TRBV5-4,16,TGTGCCGGCAGCCCTACTAGCGGGGGCTCCAAAGAGACCCAGTACTTC,CAGSPTSGGSKETQYF
.,TRBJ1-2,.,TRBV10-3,14,TGTGCCATCAGCAACCAAATTAACAGGGATGGCTACACCTTC,CAISNQINRDGYTF
TRBD2,TRBJ2-1,.,TRBV28,17,TGTGCCAGCATAGGGACTAGCGGGAGTCTCTCCTACAATGAGCAGTTCTTC,CASIGTSGSLSYNEQFF